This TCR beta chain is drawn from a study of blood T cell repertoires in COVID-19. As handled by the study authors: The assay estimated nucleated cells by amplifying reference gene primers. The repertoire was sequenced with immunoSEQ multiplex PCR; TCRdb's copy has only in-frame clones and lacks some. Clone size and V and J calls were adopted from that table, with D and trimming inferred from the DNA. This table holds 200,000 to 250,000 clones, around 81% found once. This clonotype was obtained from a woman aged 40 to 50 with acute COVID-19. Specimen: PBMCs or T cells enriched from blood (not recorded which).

The CDR3 protein is CASSPSGRGMNTEAFF. The CDR3 DNA reads TGTGCCAGCAGCCCCTCGGGCAGGGGGATGAACACTGAAGCTTTCTTT. The chain has TRBV7-9 and TRBJ1-1, with TRBD1 identical over 7 bases. This CDR3 is 16 amino acids long. V shed 5 bases, J shed 0 bases, and the junction held 9 bases outside the gene matches. Germline-derived CDR1 and CDR2 are SEHNR and FQNEAQ (reference sequence).